Each of the 14 T cell receptor beta chains below was sequenced from the same sample in a study of blood T cells in healthy people across ages. It was with a sample-barcoded 5' primer and a J-beta primer mix that a second PCR of roughly 7 to 11 cycles was run. One entry per CDR3 protein results from TCRdb running MiXCR on the 5' RACE reads. The table records over 1,500,000 distinct CDR3 sequences, approximately 39% of them present only once. Material: blood. These receptors were obtained from a human donor in good health.

This clonotype occurred many times. The gene calls are TRBV7-6 and TRBJ2-7, with TRBD1 matching over 8 bases. The CDR3 consists of 12 residues. The germline CDR1 and CDR2 sequences are SGHVS and FNYEAQ. V shed 5 bases and J 5 bases; nucleotides not matched to a gene: 2. DNA for the CDR3: TGTGCCAGCAGCAAGACAGGGGACGAGCAGTACTTC. Amino acids: CASSKTGDEQYF.

This chain connects TRBV6-2 or TRBV6-3 to TRBJ1-5, with no clear D. Looked up from germline, CDR1 is MNHEY and CDR2 is SVGEGT. The length of the CDR3 is 12 residues. V lost 8 bases to trimming and J lost 7 bases, with 12 bases between them. The CDR3 loop is CASSEVRQPQHF. In DNA, the CDR3 is TGTGCCAGCTCTGAAGTGCGGCAGCCCCAGCATTTT.

The J gene is TRBJ2-1, the V gene TRBV7-2; D ambiguous. The CDR3 length is 14 residues. From germline, CDR1 is SGHTA and CDR2 FQGNSA. Trimming took off 8 bases at V and 0 bases at J, with 11 bases between the two ends. The CDR3 loop reads CASATPSSYNEQFF. In DNA, the CDR3 is TGTGCCAGCGCCACTCCCAGCTCCTACAATGAGCAGTTCTTC.

The CDR3 protein is CASSLAANGGTDQETQYF. The CDR3, as DNA: TGTGCCAGCAGCTTGGCCGCTAACGGGGGAACCGACCAAGAGACCCAGTACTTC. V is TRBV5-8 and J is TRBJ2-5, with D tentatively TRBD2 (6 bases). Trimming took 0 bases from V and 0 from J, leaving 18 bases between them. Germline CDR1 and CDR2: SGHTS and YDEGEE. The CDR3 has 18 residues.

The CDR3, as DNA: TGTGCCAGCAGCTTAGACAGCGTCAATTCACCCCTCCACTTT. Its protein is CASSLDSVNSPLHF. The chain couples TRBV7-2 to TRBJ1-6; D not resolved. This CDR3 region has 14 residues. CDR1 is SGHTA and CDR2 is FQGNSA in the germline V gene. The V and J ends lost 1 base and 7 bases respectively, with 8 bases between them. The full variable domain, rest sourced from reference TRBV7-2 and TRBJ1-6, is GAGVSQSPSNKVTEKGKDVELRCDPISGHTALYWYRQSLGQGLEFLIYFQGNSAPDKSGLPSDRFSAERTGGSVSTLTIQRTQQEDSAVYLCASSLDSVNSPLHFGNGTRLTVT.

The chain uses TRBV28 and TRBJ2-1; 10 bases line up with TRBD1. V shed 2 bases and J 7 bases; nucleotides not matched to a gene: 8. Germline V gene lookup returns CDR1 MDHEN and CDR2 SYDVKM. The CDR3 covers 16 residues. CDR3 residues: CASSLRWGQGWNEQFF. CDR3 in DNA: TGTGCCAGCAGTTTAAGGTGGGGACAGGGGTGGAATGAGCAGTTCTTC.

The gene calls are TRBV7-2 and TRBJ1-2; 9 positions agree with TRBD1. This CDR3 comprises 15 residues. CDR1 is SGHTA, CDR2 FQGNSA, per germline. The V segment lost 5 bases and the J segment 4 bases; nucleotides outside the gene matches: 8. DNA of the CDR3: TGTGCCAGCAGCATATCAACAGGGGGCGGCTATGGCTACACCTTC. Protein: CASSISTGGGYGYTF.

The chain uses TRBV27 and TRBJ2-5, with 7 positions matching TRBD1. V lost 9 bases to trimming and J lost 1 base; unmatched junction nucleotides: 11. Germline V gives CDR1 MNHEY, CDR2 SMNVEV (reference sequence). This CDR3 is built from 15 residues. In DNA form, the CDR3 reads TGTGCCAGTGGGATCTGGGGACAGACCCAAGAGACCCAGTACTTC. This translates into CASGIWGQTQETQYF.

This chain uses TRBV20-1 with TRBJ2-3; D may match TRBD1 or TRBD2 (5 bases each). The CDR3 consists of 12 residues. Germline CDR1 DFQATT, CDR2 SNEGSKA (reference sequence). Trimming removed 5 bases at V and 6 bases at J, with 12 bases between. CDR3 coding DNA: TGCAGTGCTCCTGGGACGGTTGATACGCAGTATTTT. Its protein product is CSAPGTVDTQYF.

The chain uses TRBV12-3 or TRBV12-4 and TRBJ1-5, with D perhaps matching TRBD1 (6 bases). The CDR3 spans 17 residues. The germline V and J ends were trimmed by 7 bases and 1 base, with 20 bases remaining between them. The CDR3 nucleotides read TGTGCCAGCACCGAACCTAGCCCGGACAGAAGCAATCAGCCCCAGCATTTT. It encodes CASTEPSPDRSNQPQHF.

This clonotype was seen a handful of times. The chain couples TRBV6-5 to TRBJ1-1, with a possible D match to TRBD1 (5 bases). The V gene lost 6 bases and the J gene lost 3 bases, with 20 bases spanning the gap. This CDR3 has 16 residues. In germline, CDR1 is MNHEY, CDR2 SVGAGI. In DNA form, the CDR3 reads TGTGCCAGCAGCAACGACTATGACAGAGCGTACACTGAAGCTTTCTTT. Translated: CASSNDYDRAYTEAFF.

The chain joins TRBV5-1 to TRBJ1-1; D might be TRBD1 (6 bases). CDR3 length equals 13 residues. Germline CDR1 is SGHRS and CDR2 is YFSETQ. V was clipped by 4 bases and J by 7 bases, with 14 bases between them. CDR3 residues: CASSPEWTDEAFF. The DNA for the CDR3 is TGCGCCAGCAGCCCTGAATGGACAGATGAAGCTTTCTTT.

Only a few counts were recorded for this clonotype. For the CDR3, the DNA is TGTGCCAGCAGCGTAGAAATGGAGACAGGGCTTTTCTATGGCTACACCTTC. Translation gives CASSVEMETGLFYGYTF. The V gene is TRBV9, the J gene TRBJ1-2; TRBD1 matches 7 bases. This CDR3 is 17 amino acids long. The J segment lost 4 bases and the V segment lost 0 bases, leaving 12 bases of the junction unmatched. Germline V gives CDR1 SGDLS, CDR2 YYNGEE.

This clonotype was picked up a small number of times. The rearrangement joins TRBV6-2 or TRBV6-3 to TRBJ2-1; 7 bases are a match to TRBD1. The CDR3 has 13 residues. V gave up 5 bases and J gave up 8 bases; unmatched junction bases: 6. Per the germline V gene, CDR1 is MNHEY and CDR2 is SVGEGT. This CDR3 is CASSTRQGYEQFF. The CDR3 DNA reads as TGTGCCAGCAGTACCCGACAGGGTTATGAGCAGTTCTTC.